The 11 T cell receptor beta chains presented below share a single source sample, sequenced in a study of shared clonotypes between healthy human individuals. Here immunoSEQ multiplex PCR was the method, and the copy in TCRdb shows in-frame clones only, minus some. The repertoire holds approximately 500,000 clones, with less than 85% as singletons. What was sequenced was PBMCs. Receptor source: a woman in her thirties or forties in good health. Some clones in this sample may be carry-over from other donors' samples.

The gene calls are TRBV13 and TRBJ2-1; 16 nucleotides align to TRBD2. Losses at the gene ends were 0 bases for V and 4 bases for J; bases not matched to a gene: 6. The CDR3 is made up of 19 amino acids. CDR1 is PRHDT, CDR2 FYEKMQ, per germline (reference sequence). The CDR3 sequence: CASSLGGLAGGPVYNEQFF. The CDR3 nucleotides are TGTGCCAGCAGCTTAGGGGGACTAGCGGGAGGGCCGGTTTACAATGAGCAGTTCTTC.

The chain is built from TRBV19 and TRBJ1-1; 12 bases map to TRBD1. The CDR3 covers 16 residues. CDR1 and CDR2 (germline): LNHDA, SQIVND (reference sequence). V was pared by 1 base and J by 7 bases, with 7 bases of the junction left unmatched. CDR3 sequence reads: CASSIGGTGGVDEAFF. The CDR3 DNA reads as TGTGCCAGTAGTATAGGCGGGACAGGGGGCGTTGATGAAGCTTTCTTT.

Only one count was recorded for this clone. This chain connects TRBV28 to TRBJ1-3; TRBD1 agrees at 7 bases. The length of the CDR3 is 19 residues. V shed 6 bases and J 2 bases; nucleotides not matched to a gene: 19. Germline assignment: CDR1 MDHEN and CDR2 SYDVKM. CDR3 DNA sequence: TGTGCCAGCAGCTCCCCGGCCGGGACAGTGATAAGGGCTGGAAACACCATATATTTT. Translation gives CASSSPAGTVIRAGNTIYF.

The chain recombines TRBV7-9 with TRBJ2-1; 9 bases are shared with TRBD1. This CDR3 spans 12 amino acids. Per germline, CDR1 SEHNR and CDR2 FQNEAQ (reference sequence). V lost 0 bases, J lost 16 bases, and 4 bases stayed unmatched. The CDR3 DNA is TGTGCCAGCAGCTTAGCCCGGACAGGGGAATTCTTC. Translated: CASSLARTGEFF.

The chain recombines TRBV18 with TRBJ2-3; D may be TRBD2 (6 bases). The germline gives CDR1 KGHSH, CDR2 LQKENI. The germline V and J ends were trimmed by 5 bases and 0 bases, with 9 bases remaining between them. The CDR3 has 14 residues. Here the CDR3 DNA reads TGTGCCAGCTCAGGGACTTCTAGCACAGATACGCAGTATTTT. This gives the protein CASSGTSSTDTQYF.

J is TRBJ2-3 and V is TRBV14, with D tentatively TRBD2 (6 bases). Germline V gene data show CDR1 as SGHDN and CDR2 as FVKESK. Trimming shortened V by 1 base and J by 4 bases, and 15 bases separated the two germline ends. The CDR3 is 16 residues long. CDR3 sequence: CASSQVRGLRPDTQYF. The CDR3, as DNA: TGTGCCAGCAGCCAAGTGCGGGGCCTAAGGCCAGATACGCAGTATTTT.

The V call is TRBV2, the J call TRBJ1-2; D uncertain. The CDR3 has 14 amino acids. Germline V gene data show CDR1 as SNHLY and CDR2 as FYNNEI. The V gene lost 3 bases and the J gene lost 1 base, with 9 bases spanning the gap. CDR3 sequence: CASSDAGFNYGYTF. CDR3 nucleotides: TGTGCCAGCAGTGACGCCGGGTTTAACTATGGCTACACCTTC.

V usage is TRBV5-8 and J usage is TRBJ2-4; D is unclear. The germline CDR1 and CDR2 sequences are SGHTS and YDEGEE. V was clipped by 5 bases and J by 13 bases, with 10 bases between them. The CDR3 extends over 10 amino acids. The DNA of the CDR3 is TGTGCCAGCAGTCTTAGGTTACAGTACTTC. Amino acid sequence: CASSLRLQYF.

The J gene is TRBJ1-4, the V gene TRBV19; D gene ambiguous. The CDR3 is 13 residues long. Trimming shortened V by 7 bases and J by 6 bases, and 12 bases separated the two germline ends. CDR1 and CDR2 from the germline V gene are LNHDA and SQIVND (reference sequence). CDR3 residues: CASNRGRDEKLFF. CDR3 sequence (DNA): TGTGCCAGTAACCGGGGAAGGGATGAAAAACTGTTTTTT.

The chain links TRBV7-6 to TRBJ1-3; 7 bases match TRBD1. The CDR3 runs to 16 residues. V was clipped by 5 bases and J by 0 bases; unmatched bases: 7. In germline, CDR1 is SGHVS, CDR2 FNYEAQ. The CDR3: CASSPQGGASGNTIYF. As DNA, the CDR3 is TGTGCCAGCAGCCCTCAGGGGGGGGCCTCTGGAAACACCATATATTTT.

The rearrangement joins TRBV7-8 to TRBJ2-3; D not certain. Germline CDR1 and CDR2: SGHVS and FQNEAQ. Trimming removed 5 bases at V and 5 bases at J, with 8 bases between. The CDR3 spans 12 residues. DNA for the CDR3: TGTGCCAGCAGCCCCAATGGAGATACGCAGTATTTT. Its translation is CASSPNGDTQYF. Looking up the rest from reference TRBV7-8 and TRBJ2-3 gives the full variable domain: GAGVSQSPRYKVAKRGQDVALRCDPISGHVSLFWYQQALGQGPEFLTYFQNEAQLDKSGLPSDRFFAERPEGSVSTLKIQRTQQEDSAVYLCASSPNGDTQYFGPGTRLTVL.